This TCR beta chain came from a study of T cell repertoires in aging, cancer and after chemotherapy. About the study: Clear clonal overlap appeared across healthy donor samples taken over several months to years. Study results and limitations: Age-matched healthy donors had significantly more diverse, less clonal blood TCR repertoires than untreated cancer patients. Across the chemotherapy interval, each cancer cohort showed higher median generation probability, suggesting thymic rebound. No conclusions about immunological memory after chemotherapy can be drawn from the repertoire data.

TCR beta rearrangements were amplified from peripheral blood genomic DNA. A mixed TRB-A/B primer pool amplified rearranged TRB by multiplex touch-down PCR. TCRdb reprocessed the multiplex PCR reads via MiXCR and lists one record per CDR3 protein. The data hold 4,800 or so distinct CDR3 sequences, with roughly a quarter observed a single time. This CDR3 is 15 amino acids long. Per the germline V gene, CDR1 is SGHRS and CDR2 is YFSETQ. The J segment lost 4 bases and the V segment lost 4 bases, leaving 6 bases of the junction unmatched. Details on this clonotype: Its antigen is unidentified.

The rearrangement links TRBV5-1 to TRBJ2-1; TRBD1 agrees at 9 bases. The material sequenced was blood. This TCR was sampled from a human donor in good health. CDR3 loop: CASSEPGTGYNEQFF. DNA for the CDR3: TGCGCCAGCAGCGAACCCGGGACAGGGTACAATGAGCAGTTCTTC.